The 13 T cell receptor beta chains presented below share a single source sample, sequenced in a study of blood T cell repertoires in COVID-19. Produced via immunoSEQ multiplex PCR; TCRdb's table is partial and in-frame only. The sample has 150,000 to 200,000 clones; approximately 78% are singletons. The sequencing sample was made of PBMCs or T cells enriched from blood (not recorded which). The receptors were gathered from a woman aged 50 to 60 who had recovered from COVID-19.

This clone was counted only a few times. CDR3 coding DNA: TGTGCCAGCAGCTTGGCAGGACTAGCGGCCAATGAGCAGTTCTTC. Protein: CASSLAGLAANEQFF. This rearrangement joins TRBV5-8 to TRBJ2-1, with TRBD2 matching 10 bases. The trim removed 0 bases at V and 6 bases at J, leaving 3 bases unmatched. CDR3 length equals 15 residues. Germline CDR1 is SGHTS and CDR2 is YDEGEE. Based on the CDR3 plus reference TRBV5-8 and TRBJ2-1, the full variable domain is EAGVTQSPTHLIKTRGQQATLRCSPISGHTSVYWYQQALGLGLQFLLWYDEGEERNRGNFPPRFSGRQFPNYSSELNVNALELEDSALYLCASSLAGLAANEQFFGPGTRLTVL.

The genes are TRBV20-1 and TRBJ1-2; the D is unclear. The germline V and J ends were trimmed by 7 bases and 3 bases, with 6 bases remaining between them. CDR3 length: 10 amino acids. The germline V gene has CDR1 DFQATT and CDR2 SNEGSKA (reference sequence). CDR3 in amino acids: CSVEHYGYTF. In nucleotides, the CDR3 is TGCAGTGTCGAGCACTATGGCTACACCTTC.

This rearrangement joins TRBV5-6 to TRBJ1-2; possible D gene TRBD1, 5 bases. V lost 6 bases and J 4 bases, leaving 10 bases between the germline ends. This CDR3 has 12 residues. Germline CDR1 is SGHDT and CDR2 is YYEEEE. The CDR3 region is CASIRVGYGYTF. The CDR3 nucleotides are TGTGCCAGCATCAGGGTTGGCTATGGCTACACCTTC.

The V call is TRBV28, the J call TRBJ1-1; no definite D call. CDR3 length equals 11 residues. The V and J ends lost 6 bases and 7 bases respectively, with 9 bases between them. CDR1 and CDR2 from the germline V gene are MDHEN and SYDVKM. CDR3 loop: CASRGELEAFF. The CDR3 nucleotides are TGTGCCAGCAGAGGAGAGCTTGAAGCTTTCTTT.

The V gene is TRBV4-1, the J gene TRBJ1-5; 9 nucleotides agree with TRBD1. Germline CDR1 reads MGHRA; CDR2 reads YSYEKL. The CDR3 totals 15 residues. Trimming took 5 bases from V and 3 from J; bases not matched to a gene: 5. DNA of the CDR3: TGCGCCAGCAGCTCGGGGACAGGGAACAATCAGCCCCAGCATTTT. This gives the protein CASSSGTGNNQPQHF.

The chain carries TRBV7-2 and TRBJ2-7; 9 bases match TRBD1. Trimming took 4 bases from V and 9 from J; bases not matched to a gene: 13. The germline CDR1 and CDR2 sequences are SGHTA and FQGNSA. The CDR3 contains 15 residues. CDR3 nucleotide sequence: TGTGCCAGCAGCTCCTCCGGGACAGGGATACGCGGGCAGTACTTC. This codes for CASSSSGTGIRGQYF.

The rearrangement links TRBV24-1 to TRBJ2-1, with TRBD2 as a possible D gene (6 bases). Germline V gene data show CDR1 as KGHDR and CDR2 as SFDVKD. Trimming removed 5 bases at V and 4 bases at J, with 11 bases between. The CDR3 extends over 14 amino acids. DNA for the CDR3: TGTGCCACCAGTGGCTGGACTAAATACAATGAGCAGTTCTTC. Encoded protein: CATSGWTKYNEQFF.

The CDR3: CAFRGQSSGANVLTF. For the CDR3, the DNA is TGTGCCTTCAGGGGACAGAGCTCTGGGGCCAACGTCCTGACTTTC. The chain joins TRBV21-1 to TRBJ2-6; the table calls TRBD1, which could not be checked here. TRBV21-1 is listed as a pseudogene. The CDR3 consists of 15 residues.

This chain uses TRBV7-9 with TRBJ2-5, with 8 bases that match TRBD2. Germline V gene sequence: CDR1 SEHNR, CDR2 FQNEAQ (reference sequence). CDR3 length: 13 residues. V was pared by 4 bases and J by 5 bases, with 3 bases of the junction left unmatched. The CDR3 here is CASSWTSYETQYF. The CDR3 DNA sequence: TGTGCCAGCAGCTGGACTAGCTACGAGACCCAGTACTTC.

This clone was counted a few times. The V and J genes are TRBV18 and TRBJ1-5; the D is unclear. From germline, CDR1 is KGHSH and CDR2 LQKENI. The germline V and J ends were trimmed by 3 bases and 12 bases, with 3 bases remaining between them. The CDR3 runs to 9 residues. CDR3 sequence: CASSPIQHF. The CDR3 DNA sequence: TGTGCCAGCTCACCCATCCAGCATTTT.

The gene calls are TRBV6-5 and TRBJ1-2, with D tentatively TRBD1 (6 bases). With 5 bases removed from V and 5 bases from J, the gap between germline ends came to 9 bases. CDR3 length: 12 amino acids. Germline V lookup: CDR1 MNHEY, CDR2 SVGAGI. In DNA form, the CDR3 reads TGTGCCAGCAGTCCCCAGGGGTATGGCTACACCTTC. Encoded protein: CASSPQGYGYTF.

The rearrangement uses TRBV3-1 (or the pseudogene TRBV3-2) and TRBJ2-3, with 7 nucleotides matching TRBD2. The V gene end was trimmed by 2 bases and the J gene end by 0 bases; junction bases not matched to a gene: 5. The germline gives CDR1 LGHDT, CDR2 YNNKEL (reference sequence). The CDR3 is 16 amino acids. The CDR3 spells CASSQSERGSTDTQYF. In DNA form, the CDR3 reads TGTGCCAGCAGCCAATCAGAGCGGGGCAGCACAGATACGCAGTATTTT.

The chain recombines TRBV19 with TRBJ1-1, with D perhaps matching TRBD1 (5 bases). The CDR3 spans 16 residues. V lost 5 bases and J lost 0, with 16 bases in between. Germline CDR1 and CDR2: LNHDA and SQIVND (reference sequence). The CDR3 nucleotides are TGTGCCAGTAGTGCTTACGGGGGGAGCATGAACACTGAAGCTTTCTTT. It is translated as CASSAYGGSMNTEAFF.